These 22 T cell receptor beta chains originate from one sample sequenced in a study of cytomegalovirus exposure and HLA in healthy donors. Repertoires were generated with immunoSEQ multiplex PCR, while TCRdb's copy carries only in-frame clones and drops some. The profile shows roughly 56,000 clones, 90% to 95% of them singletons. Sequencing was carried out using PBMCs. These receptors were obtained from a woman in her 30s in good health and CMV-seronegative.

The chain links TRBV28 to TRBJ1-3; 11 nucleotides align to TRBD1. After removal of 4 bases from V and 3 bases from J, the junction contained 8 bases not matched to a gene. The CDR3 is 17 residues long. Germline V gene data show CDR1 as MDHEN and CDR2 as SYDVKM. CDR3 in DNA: TGTGCCAGCAGTTCTCCCGGACAGGGGGCCGGTGGAAACACCATATATTTT. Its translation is CASSSPGQGAGGNTIYF. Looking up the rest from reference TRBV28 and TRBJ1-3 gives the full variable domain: DVKVTQSSRYLVKRTGEKVFLECVQDMDHENMFWYRQDPGLGLRLIYFSYDVKMKEKGDIPEGYSVSREKKERFSLILESASTNQTSMYLCASSSPGQGAGGNTIYFGEGSWLTVV.

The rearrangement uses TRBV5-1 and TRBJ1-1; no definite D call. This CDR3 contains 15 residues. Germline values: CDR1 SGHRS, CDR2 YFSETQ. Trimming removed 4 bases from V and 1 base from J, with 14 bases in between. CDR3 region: CASSLPITENTEAFF. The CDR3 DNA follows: TGCGCCAGCAGCCTTCCCATAACTGAGAACACTGAAGCTTTCTTT. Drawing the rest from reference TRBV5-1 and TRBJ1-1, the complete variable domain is KAGVTQTPRYLIKTRGQQVTLSCSPISGHRSVSWYQQTPGQGLQFLFEYFSETQRNKGNFPGRFSGRQFSNSRSEMNVSTLELGDSALYLCASSLPITENTEAFFGQGTRLTVV.

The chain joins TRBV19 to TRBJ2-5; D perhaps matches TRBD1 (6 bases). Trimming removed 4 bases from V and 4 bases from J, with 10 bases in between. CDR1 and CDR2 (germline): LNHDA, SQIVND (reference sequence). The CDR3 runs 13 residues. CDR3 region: CASSTLQGETQYF. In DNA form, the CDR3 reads TGTGCCAGTAGTACGTTACAGGGAGAGACCCAGTACTTC.

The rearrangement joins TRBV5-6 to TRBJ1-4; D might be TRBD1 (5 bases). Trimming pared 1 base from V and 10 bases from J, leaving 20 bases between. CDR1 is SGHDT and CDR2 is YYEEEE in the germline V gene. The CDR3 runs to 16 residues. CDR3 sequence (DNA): TGTGCCAGCAGCTTGAGTAGGGGCAGGAATAGGGGAAAACTGTTTTTT. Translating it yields CASSLSRGRNRGKLFF.

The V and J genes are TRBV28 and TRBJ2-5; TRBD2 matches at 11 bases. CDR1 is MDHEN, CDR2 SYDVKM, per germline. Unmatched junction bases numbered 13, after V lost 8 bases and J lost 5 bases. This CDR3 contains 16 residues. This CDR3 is CASQGLAVNRRETQYF. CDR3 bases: TGTGCCAGCCAGGGACTAGCGGTTAATAGGAGGGAGACCCAGTACTTC.

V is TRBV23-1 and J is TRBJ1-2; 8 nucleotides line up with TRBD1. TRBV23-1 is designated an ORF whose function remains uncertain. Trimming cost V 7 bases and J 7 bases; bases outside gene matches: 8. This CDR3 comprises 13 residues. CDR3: CASNPGGASGYTF. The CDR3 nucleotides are TGCGCCAGCAACCCAGGGGGCGCTTCTGGCTACACCTTC.

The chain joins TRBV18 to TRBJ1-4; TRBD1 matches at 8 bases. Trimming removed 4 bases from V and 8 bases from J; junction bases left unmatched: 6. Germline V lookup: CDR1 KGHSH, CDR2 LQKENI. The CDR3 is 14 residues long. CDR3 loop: CASSRGQGEEKLFF. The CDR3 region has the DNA TGTGCCAGCTCACGAGGACAGGGAGAGGAAAAACTGTTTTTT.

The CDR3 loop reads CASSSQHPSSGSSNEQFF. The CDR3 nucleotides read TGCGCCAGCAGTTCCCAACATCCCTCTAGCGGGAGTAGCAATGAGCAGTTCTTC. V and J are TRBV5-1 and TRBJ2-1; 10 nucleotides align to TRBD2. The length of the CDR3 is 18 residues. Trimming took 5 bases from V and 6 from J; bases not matched to a gene: 17. The germline gives CDR1 SGHRS, CDR2 YFSETQ. The whole variable domain, remainder taken from reference TRBV5-1 and TRBJ2-1, is KAGVTQTPRYLIKTRGQQVTLSCSPISGHRSVSWYQQTPGQGLQFLFEYFSETQRNKGNFPGRFSGRQFSNSRSEMNVSTLELGDSALYLCASSSQHPSSGSSNEQFFGPGTRLTVL.

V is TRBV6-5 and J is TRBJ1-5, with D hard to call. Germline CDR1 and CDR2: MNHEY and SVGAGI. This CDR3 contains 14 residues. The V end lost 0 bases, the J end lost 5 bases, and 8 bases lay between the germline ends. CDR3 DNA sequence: TGTGCCAGCAGTTACTCGAGTCTACATCAGCCCCAGCATTTT. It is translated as CASSYSSLHQPQHF.

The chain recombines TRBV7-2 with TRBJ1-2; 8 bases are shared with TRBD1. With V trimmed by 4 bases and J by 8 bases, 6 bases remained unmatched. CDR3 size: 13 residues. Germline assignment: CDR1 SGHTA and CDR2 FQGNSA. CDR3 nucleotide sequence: TGTGCCAGCAGCTCGGACAGGGTTGGCGGCTACACCTTC. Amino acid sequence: CASSSDRVGGYTF.

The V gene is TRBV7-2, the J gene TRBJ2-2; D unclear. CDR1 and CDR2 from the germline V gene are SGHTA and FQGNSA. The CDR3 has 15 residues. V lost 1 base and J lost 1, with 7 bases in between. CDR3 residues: CASSLVSWNTGELFF. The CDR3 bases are TGTGCCAGCAGCTTAGTATCCTGGAACACCGGGGAGCTGTTTTTT. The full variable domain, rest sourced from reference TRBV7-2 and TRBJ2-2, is GAGVSQSPSNKVTEKGKDVELRCDPISGHTALYWYRQSLGQGLEFLIYFQGNSAPDKSGLPSDRFSAERTGGSVSTLTIQRTQQEDSAVYLCASSLVSWNTGELFFGEGSRLTVL.

The CDR3 nucleotides are TGTGCCAGCAGTTTATATCCTACAGGGATAACCGGGACTAGCAGTCACAATGAGCAGTTCTTC. As protein: CASSLYPTGITGTSSHNEQFF. The rearrangement links TRBV27 to TRBJ2-1; TRBD2 matches at 9 bases. V lost 1 base and J lost 5; bases outside the gene matches: 21. CDR1 is MNHEY and CDR2 is SMNVEV in the germline V gene (reference sequence). The length of the CDR3 is 21 residues.

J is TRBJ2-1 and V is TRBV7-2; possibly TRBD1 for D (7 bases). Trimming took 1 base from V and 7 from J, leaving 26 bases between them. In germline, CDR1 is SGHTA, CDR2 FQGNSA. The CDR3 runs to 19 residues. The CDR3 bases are TGTGCCAGCAGCTTAGGCTCCGTATGGCAGGGGGGTGGAGGGAATGAGCAGTTCTTC. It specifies CASSLGSVWQGGGGNEQFF. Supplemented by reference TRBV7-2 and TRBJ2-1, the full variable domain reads GAGVSQSPSNKVTEKGKDVELRCDPISGHTALYWYRQSLGQGLEFLIYFQGNSAPDKSGLPSDRFSAERTGGSVSTLTIQRTQQEDSAVYLCASSLGSVWQGGGGNEQFFGPGTRLTVL.

CDR3 protein: CASSPASTGANVLTF. The CDR3 DNA is TGTGCCAGCAGCCCCGCGAGCACTGGGGCCAACGTCCTGACTTTC. J is TRBJ2-6 and V is TRBV6-5; no definite D call. V was pared by 6 bases and J by 2 bases, with 11 bases between. Germline V CDR1 and CDR2: MNHEY, SVGAGI. The CDR3 loop spans 15 amino acids.

CDR3 residues: CASSQTYGQGGNIQYF. CDR3 coding DNA: TGTGCCAGCAGCCAGACGTACGGACAGGGGGGAAACATTCAGTACTTC. The chain has TRBV11-2 and TRBJ2-4; 10 nucleotides agree with TRBD1. The ends lost 5 bases at V and 6 bases at J; junction bases unmatched: 10. Germline values: CDR1 SGHAT, CDR2 FQNNGV. The CDR3 runs to 16 residues.

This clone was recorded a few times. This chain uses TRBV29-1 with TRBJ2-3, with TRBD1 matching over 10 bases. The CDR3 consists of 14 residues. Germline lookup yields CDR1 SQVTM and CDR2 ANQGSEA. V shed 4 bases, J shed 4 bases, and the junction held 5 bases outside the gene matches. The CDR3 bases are TGCAGCGTTGGTGGGACAGGGGTGTCAGATACGCAGTATTTT. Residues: CSVGGTGVSDTQYF.

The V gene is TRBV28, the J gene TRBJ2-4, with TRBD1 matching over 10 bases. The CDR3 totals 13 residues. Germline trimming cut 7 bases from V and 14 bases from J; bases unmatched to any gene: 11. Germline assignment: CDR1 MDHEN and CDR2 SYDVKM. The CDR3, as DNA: TGTGCCAGCAACCGACAGGGGGCGCGAGAGGAGTACTTC. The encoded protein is CASNRQGAREEYF.

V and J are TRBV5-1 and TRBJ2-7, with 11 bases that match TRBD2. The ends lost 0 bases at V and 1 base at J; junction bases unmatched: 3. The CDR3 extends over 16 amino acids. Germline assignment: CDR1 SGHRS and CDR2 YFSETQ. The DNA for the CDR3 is TGCGCCAGCAGCTTGGCCGGGACTAGCGGTTCCTACGAGCAGTACTTC. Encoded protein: CASSLAGTSGSYEQYF.

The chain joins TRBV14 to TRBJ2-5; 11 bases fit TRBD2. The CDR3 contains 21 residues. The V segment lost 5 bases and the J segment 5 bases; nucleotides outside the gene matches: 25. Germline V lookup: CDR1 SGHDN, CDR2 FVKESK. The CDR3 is CASSAKSLRLYTSGSSETQYF. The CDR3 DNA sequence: TGTGCCAGCAGCGCCAAGTCGTTAAGGTTGTATACTAGCGGGAGTTCGGAGACCCAGTACTTC.

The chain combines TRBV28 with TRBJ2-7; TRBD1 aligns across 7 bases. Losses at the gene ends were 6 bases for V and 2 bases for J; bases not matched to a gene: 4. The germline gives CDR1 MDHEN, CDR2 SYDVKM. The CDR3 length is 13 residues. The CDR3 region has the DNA TGTGCCAGCAGCCGGGACAGCCCCTACGAGCAGTACTTC. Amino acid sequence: CASSRDSPYEQYF.

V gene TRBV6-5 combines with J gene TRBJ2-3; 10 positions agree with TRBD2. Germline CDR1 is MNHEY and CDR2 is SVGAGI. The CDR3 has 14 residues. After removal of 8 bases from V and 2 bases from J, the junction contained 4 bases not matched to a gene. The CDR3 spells CASSTSGYTDTQYF. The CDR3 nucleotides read TGTGCCAGCTCGACTAGCGGGTACACAGATACGCAGTATTTT.

The DNA for the CDR3 is TGTGCCAGCAGCCCCACCGGTTCCTACGAGCAGTACTTC. It encodes CASSPTGSYEQYF. The rearrangement joins TRBV7-3 to TRBJ2-7; D gene unclear. V was cut by 5 bases and J by 1 base, with 9 bases left in between. The CDR3 loop spans 13 amino acids. The germline gives CDR1 SGHTA, CDR2 FQGTGA.